Listed below are T cell receptor beta chains from one sample, sequenced in a study of T cell changes during pregnancy in multiple sclerosis. Measured with immunoSEQ multiplex PCR; TCRdb has only the in-frame clones, and not every one. The sample records 20,000 to 25,000 clones, approximately 86% being singletons. The sample consisted of CD4+ T cells from peripheral blood mononuclear cells, taken in the first trimester of pregnancy. The origin of the receptors is a female donor in good health, enrolled as a control in a pregnancy study. CDR3s include the opening cysteine and the closing phenylalanine or tryptophan. Each record gives: D gene, clone size, V gene, J gene, CDR3 protein, CDR3 DNA. A D gene is named only where the DNA matches it firmly. Some rows have no size entry. The others give once, few or many, or a class for an expanded clone.

d_call: .
clone_size: .
v_call: TRBV2
j_call: TRBJ1-2
cdr3_aa: CASSEGRNYGYTF
cdr3_nt: TGTGCCAGCAGTGAGGGGCGTAACTATGGCTACACCTTC

d_call: TRBD1
clone_size: .
v_call: TRBV6-1
j_call: TRBJ2-7
cdr3_aa: CASPTTGTQNYEQYF
cdr3_nt: TGTGCCAGCCCTACGACAGGGACCCAGAACTACGAGCAGTACTTC

d_call: .
clone_size: .
v_call: TRBV18
j_call: TRBJ1-6
cdr3_aa: CASSPKEGSNSPLHF
cdr3_nt: TGTGCCAGCTCACCGAAAGAGGGATCGAATTCACCCCTCCACTTT

d_call: .
clone_size: .
v_call: TRBV5-4
j_call: TRBJ1-2
cdr3_aa: CASSLAGAGYGYTF
cdr3_nt: TGTGCCAGCAGCTTGGCAGGGGCCGGCTATGGCTACACCTTC

d_call: TRBD1
clone_size: .
v_call: TRBV9
j_call: TRBJ2-2
cdr3_aa: CASSLAGGNSGELFF
cdr3_nt: TGTGCCAGCAGCTTGGCAGGGGGTAATTCCGGGGAGCTGTTTTTT

d_call: .
clone_size: once
v_call: TRBV5-1
j_call: TRBJ1-4
cdr3_aa: CASRTAPATNEKLFF
cdr3_nt: TGCGCCAGCAGGACAGCACCCGCAACTAATGAAAAACTGTTTTTT

d_call: TRBD1
clone_size: .
v_call: TRBV5-1
j_call: TRBJ2-5
cdr3_aa: CASSWGTGEETQYF
cdr3_nt: TGCGCCAGCAGCTGGGGGACAGGGGAGGAGACCCAGTACTTC

d_call: .
clone_size: .
v_call: TRBV5-5
j_call: TRBJ2-1
cdr3_aa: CASSATSNTRYNEQFF
cdr3_nt: TGTGCCAGCAGCGCGACTTCAAATACCCGCTACAATGAGCAGTTCTTC

d_call: .
clone_size: .
v_call: TRBV25-1
j_call: TRBJ1-5
cdr3_aa: CASTQTPRGADQPQHF
cdr3_nt: TGTGCCAGCACCCAGACCCCCAGGGGAGCGGATCAGCCCCAGCATTTT

d_call: TRBD2
clone_size: few
v_call: TRBV11-2
j_call: TRBJ2-5
cdr3_aa: CASSLDLASGVQETQYF
cdr3_nt: TGTGCCAGCAGCTTAGATCTAGCTAGCGGGGTGCAAGAGACCCAGTACTTC

d_call: TRBD2
clone_size: .
v_call: TRBV5-6
j_call: TRBJ2-2
cdr3_aa: CASSDISGLGAGELFF
cdr3_nt: TGTGCCAGCAGCGATATATCGGGACTAGGGGCCGGGGAGCTGTTTTTT

d_call: .
clone_size: .
v_call: TRBV29-1
j_call: TRBJ2-5
cdr3_aa: CSVEFSQETQYF
cdr3_nt: TGCAGCGTTGAATTCAGCCAAGAGACCCAGTACTTC

d_call: .
clone_size: .
v_call: TRBV6-1
j_call: TRBJ1-5
cdr3_aa: CASSATPRWGGYSNQPQHF
cdr3_nt: TGTGCCAGCAGTGCAACACCCAGGTGGGGGGGTTATAGCAATCAGCCCCAGCATTTT

d_call: .
clone_size: .
v_call: TRBV15
j_call: TRBJ1-2
cdr3_aa: CATSWVATGGKRYGYTF
cdr3_nt: TGTGCCACCAGTTGGGTCGCAACAGGCGGAAAGAGGTATGGCTACACCTTC

d_call: .
clone_size: .
v_call: TRBV23-1
j_call: TRBJ1-5
cdr3_aa: CASSQDRCHSNQPQHF
cdr3_nt: TGCGCCAGCAGTCAAGACAGGTGTCATAGTAATCAGCCCCAGCATTTT

d_call: .
clone_size: .
v_call: TRBV23-1
j_call: TRBJ1-3
cdr3_aa: CASSPLRRNSGNTIYF
cdr3_nt: TGCGCCAGCAGTCCCCTTAGGCGGAACTCTGGAAACACCATATATTTT

d_call: TRBD2
clone_size: .
v_call: TRBV4-2
j_call: TRBJ2-1
cdr3_aa: CASSQMGLADTEQFF
cdr3_nt: TGTGCCAGCAGCCAGATGGGACTAGCGGATACTGAGCAGTTCTTC

d_call: .
clone_size: .
v_call: TRBV5-4
j_call: TRBJ2-7
cdr3_aa: CASSSRVTPHEQYF
cdr3_nt: TGTGCCAGCAGCTCCCGGGTAACGCCCCACGAGCAGTACTTC

d_call: .
clone_size: .
v_call: TRBV30
j_call: TRBJ2-3
cdr3_aa: CAWRFRLTSTDTQYF
cdr3_nt: TGTGCCTGGAGATTTCGATTAACTAGCACAGATACGCAGTATTTT

d_call: TRBD2
clone_size: .
v_call: TRBV19
j_call: TRBJ2-3
cdr3_aa: CASRRGLAGGNTDTQYF
cdr3_nt: TGTGCCAGTAGGAGGGGACTAGCGGGAGGAAACACAGATACGCAGTATTTT

d_call: .
clone_size: .
v_call: TRBV21-1
j_call: TRBJ1-2
cdr3_aa: CASSLRTDGYTF
cdr3_nt: TGTGCCAGCAGCCTCCGGACAGATGGCTACACCTTC

d_call: .
clone_size: .
v_call: TRBV5-1
j_call: TRBJ2-3
cdr3_aa: CASSLDQGMTDTQYF
cdr3_nt: TGCGCCAGCAGCTTGGACCAGGGGATGACAGATACGCAGTATTTT

d_call: .
clone_size: .
v_call: TRBV11-1
j_call: TRBJ2-7
cdr3_aa: CASSHGHPYEQYF
cdr3_nt: TGTGCCAGCAGCCACGGACACCCCTACGAGCAGTACTTC

d_call: .
clone_size: once
v_call: TRBV28
j_call: TRBJ2-7
cdr3_aa: CASSLGLGVDSYEQYF
cdr3_nt: TGTGCCAGCAGTTTAGGGTTGGGAGTCGACTCCTACGAGCAGTACTTC

d_call: .
clone_size: .
v_call: TRBV6-1
j_call: TRBJ2-2
cdr3_aa: CASRTSRFGTGELFF
cdr3_nt: TGTGCCAGCAGGACTAGTCGGTTCGGCACCGGGGAGCTGTTTTTT

d_call: TRBD1
clone_size: .
v_call: TRBV5-1
j_call: TRBJ2-3
cdr3_aa: CASSVGQGTDTQYF
cdr3_nt: TGCGCCAGCAGCGTCGGACAGGGGACAGATACGCAGTATTTT

d_call: .
clone_size: .
v_call: TRBV7-9
j_call: TRBJ2-1
cdr3_aa: CASSTGNFHNEQFF
cdr3_nt: TGTGCCAGCAGCACCGGGAACTTCCACAATGAGCAGTTCTTC

d_call: TRBD2
clone_size: .
v_call: TRBV9
j_call: TRBJ2-1
cdr3_aa: CASSVDHTLAGGPEEQFF
cdr3_nt: TGTGCCAGCAGCGTAGACCACACACTAGCGGGGGGGCCCGAGGAGCAGTTCTTC

d_call: TRBD1
clone_size: .
v_call: TRBV19
j_call: TRBJ1-4
cdr3_aa: CASSGRGGAGEKLFF
cdr3_nt: TGTGCCAGTAGTGGAAGAGGGGGCGCGGGCGAAAAACTGTTTTTT

d_call: TRBD2
clone_size: .
v_call: TRBV5-1
j_call: TRBJ2-3
cdr3_aa: CASSLPGLAGLDTQYF
cdr3_nt: TGCGCCAGCAGCCTTCCGGGACTAGCGGGTCTAGATACGCAGTATTTT

d_call: .
clone_size: once
v_call: TRBV6-6
j_call: TRBJ1-1
cdr3_aa: CASSWRVTEAFF
cdr3_nt: TGTGCCAGCAGTTGGAGGGTAACTGAAGCTTTCTTT

d_call: .
clone_size: .
v_call: TRBV5-1
j_call: TRBJ2-5
cdr3_aa: CASSFGGQETQYF
cdr3_nt: TGCGCCAGCAGCTTTGGAGGCCAAGAGACCCAGTACTTC

d_call: TRBD2
clone_size: .
v_call: TRBV2
j_call: TRBJ2-1
cdr3_aa: CASTRLAGPNEQFF
cdr3_nt: TGTGCCAGCACTCGGCTAGCGGGCCCCAATGAGCAGTTCTTC

d_call: .
clone_size: .
v_call: TRBV4-1
j_call: TRBJ2-1
cdr3_aa: CASSQVPTGARDEQFF
cdr3_nt: TGCGCCAGCAGCCAAGTGCCGACTGGGGCTAGGGATGAGCAGTTCTTC

d_call: TRBD2
clone_size: .
v_call: TRBV7-9
j_call: TRBJ2-1
cdr3_aa: CASSPSLAASYNEQFF
cdr3_nt: TGTGCCAGCAGCCCCAGTCTAGCGGCCTCCTACAATGAGCAGTTCTTC

d_call: .
clone_size: .
v_call: TRBV5-1
j_call: TRBJ2-7
cdr3_aa: CASSRESYEQYF
cdr3_nt: TGCGCCAGCAGCAGGGAGTCCTACGAGCAGTACTTC

d_call: .
clone_size: few
v_call: TRBV19
j_call: TRBJ1-6
cdr3_aa: CARTPRGAEYSPLHF
cdr3_nt: TGTGCCAGGACCCCCCGGGGGGCGGAATATTCACCCCTCCACTTT

d_call: .
clone_size: .
v_call: TRBV9
j_call: TRBJ1-2
cdr3_aa: CASSVAAQTVGYGYTF
cdr3_nt: TGTGCCAGCAGCGTAGCGGCCCAGACAGTGGGCTATGGCTACACCTTC

d_call: TRBD1
clone_size: .
v_call: TRBV19
j_call: TRBJ2-1
cdr3_aa: CASWETGGSYNEQFF
cdr3_nt: TGTGCCAGTTGGGAAACAGGGGGCTCCTACAATGAGCAGTTCTTC

d_call: .
clone_size: .
v_call: TRBV20-1
j_call: TRBJ2-7
cdr3_aa: CSAVDGSEQYF
cdr3_nt: TGCAGTGCTGTGGACGGGAGCGAGCAGTACTTC

d_call: TRBD2
clone_size: .
v_call: TRBV29-1
j_call: TRBJ2-3
cdr3_aa: CSVEEGWGAGRADTQYF
cdr3_nt: TGCAGCGTTGAAGAAGGCTGGGGAGCGGGACGCGCAGATACGCAGTATTTT

d_call: .
clone_size: .
v_call: TRBV7-9
j_call: TRBJ1-3
cdr3_aa: CASSPAVGSPEGNTIYF
cdr3_nt: TGTGCCAGCAGCCCCGCCGTCGGGTCCCCGGAGGGAAACACCATATATTTT

d_call: TRBD2
clone_size: .
v_call: TRBV5-1
j_call: TRBJ2-1
cdr3_aa: CASSLAIGSGRGDNEQFF
cdr3_nt: TGCGCCAGCAGCTTGGCAATCGGAAGCGGGAGAGGAGACAATGAGCAGTTCTTC

d_call: TRBD1
clone_size: .
v_call: TRBV7-3
j_call: TRBJ1-1
cdr3_aa: CASSMDRGREAFF
cdr3_nt: TGTGCCAGCAGCATGGACAGGGGTAGAGAAGCTTTCTTT

d_call: TRBD1
clone_size: few
v_call: TRBV7-9
j_call: TRBJ1-6
cdr3_aa: CASSNGQATSYNSPLHF
cdr3_nt: TGTGCCAGCAGCAATGGACAGGCAACCTCCTATAATTCACCCCTCCACTTT

d_call: .
clone_size: .
v_call: TRBV9
j_call: TRBJ1-2
cdr3_aa: CASSVGKGVDQVYGYTF
cdr3_nt: TGTGCCAGCAGCGTAGGAAAAGGGGTGGACCAGGTCTATGGCTACACCTTC

d_call: TRBD1
clone_size: once
v_call: TRBV4-2
j_call: TRBJ1-2
cdr3_aa: CASSQVGTDTNYGYTF
cdr3_nt: TGTGCCAGCAGCCAAGTCGGGACAGACACTAACTATGGCTACACCTTC

d_call: .
clone_size: .
v_call: TRBV7-9
j_call: TRBJ1-1
cdr3_aa: CASSLKVVEDTEAFF
cdr3_nt: TGTGCCAGCAGCTTAAAGGTGGTTGAGGACACTGAAGCTTTCTTT

d_call: .
clone_size: .
v_call: TRBV29-1
j_call: TRBJ2-2
cdr3_aa: CSVRQPATGELFF
cdr3_nt: TGCAGCGTACGACAGCCGGCGACCGGGGAGCTGTTTTTT

d_call: .
clone_size: .
v_call: TRBV5-1
j_call: TRBJ1-6
cdr3_aa: CASKGAAQYNSPLHF
cdr3_nt: TGCGCCAGCAAAGGGGCCGCACAATATAATTCACCCCTCCACTTT

d_call: .
clone_size: few
v_call: TRBV2
j_call: TRBJ1-1
cdr3_aa: CASSPGRGRTEAFF
cdr3_nt: TGTGCCAGCAGTCCCGGGCGGGGACGAACTGAAGCTTTCTTT

d_call: .
clone_size: .
v_call: TRBV11-2
j_call: TRBJ2-5
cdr3_aa: CASSPSQETQYF
cdr3_nt: TGTGCCAGCAGCCCCTCCCAAGAGACCCAGTACTTC

d_call: TRBD2
clone_size: .
v_call: TRBV25-1
j_call: TRBJ2-1
cdr3_aa: CASSSGGAGDNEQFF
cdr3_nt: TGTGCCAGCAGTAGCGGGGGGGCCGGAGACAATGAGCAGTTCTTC

d_call: TRBD1
clone_size: .
v_call: TRBV19
j_call: TRBJ1-1
cdr3_aa: CASRLTGTGEAFF
cdr3_nt: TGTGCCAGTCGGTTAACCGGGACAGGTGAAGCTTTCTTT